This T cell receptor beta chain was captured in a study of cytomegalovirus exposure and HLA in healthy donors. The study's findings and limits: TCR association rates varied by HLA locus in a later analysis, with DRB1 highest and HLA-C lowest. 87-base-pair reads could not separate some V segments, including TRBV6-2 and TRBV6-3. CMV serostatus alone was available as immune exposure information.

Losses at the gene ends were 5 bases for V and 0 bases for J; bases not matched to a gene: 5. CDR3 length equals 15 residues. In germline, CDR1 is SGHVS, CDR2 FNYEAQ. Turning to this clone: Its specificity is unknown.

The PCR was carried out with 60 Vbeta primers and 13 Jbeta primers. Clones were read by immunoSEQ multiplex PCR, and TCRdb kept only the in-frame ones, dropping some. The table has under 150,000 clones, more than 65% seen once. The sequencing input was PBMCs. The V call is TRBV7-6, the J call TRBJ2-7, with TRBD2 identical over 9 bases. This receptor was taken from a man in his late teens or twenties in good health and CMV-seronegative. In nucleotides, the CDR3 is TGTGCCAGCAGCCAGCGTAGCGGGGGCTCCTACGAGCAGTACTTC. As protein: CASSQRSGGSYEQYF.